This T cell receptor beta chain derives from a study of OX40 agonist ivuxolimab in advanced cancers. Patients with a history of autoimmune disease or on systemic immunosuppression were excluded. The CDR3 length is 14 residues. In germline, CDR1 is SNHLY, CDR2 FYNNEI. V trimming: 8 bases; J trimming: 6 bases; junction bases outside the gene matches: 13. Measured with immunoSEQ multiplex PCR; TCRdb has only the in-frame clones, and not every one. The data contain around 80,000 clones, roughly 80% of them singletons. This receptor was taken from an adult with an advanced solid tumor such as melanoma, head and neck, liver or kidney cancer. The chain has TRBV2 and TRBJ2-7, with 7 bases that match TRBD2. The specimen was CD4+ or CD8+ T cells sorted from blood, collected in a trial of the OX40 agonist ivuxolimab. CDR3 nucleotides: TGTGCCAGCGATCACGGGGAGGGATTTGGCGAGCAGTACGTC. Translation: CASDHGEGFGEQYV.